Listed below are T cell receptor beta chains from one sample, sequenced in a study of shared T cell receptors in the human thymus. Repertoires were generated with immunoSEQ multiplex PCR, while TCRdb's copy carries only in-frame clones and drops some. Here the sample spans 700,000 or so clones, 80% to 90% being singletons. This same sample was also taken into another study, of human thymus T cells.

The sample comprised thymocytes. These receptors all come from a girl under three years old with a congenital heart defect. The conserved cysteine and the conserved F or W are not part of the CDR3 here.

v_call	j_call	cdr3_aa
TRBV14	TRBJ2-5	ASSQVLDPRQETQY
TRBV19	TRBJ1-2	ASSVRTDLPSRYGYT
TRBV27	TRBJ1-1	ASSLGLGPGDTEAF
TRBV28	TRBJ1-6	ASSGGHRNSPLH
TRBV7-9	TRBJ1-1	ASSLGQGAMNTEAF
TRBV11-2	TRBJ1-6	ASSFQGAESPLH
TRBV27	TRBJ2-3	ASSSTSGGTGTDTQY
TRBV6-1	TRBJ2-7	ASSTKPQVTYEQY
TRBV9	TRBJ2-1	ASSVGTNEQF
TRBV19	TRBJ1-2	ASTITGTGAFFNYGYT
TRBV15	TRBJ2-1	ATSRDLVLAGGTLDEQF
TRBV6-5	TRBJ1-3	ASGRQGISGNTIY
TRBV12-5	TRBJ1-5	ASGSPQGSGQPQH
TRBV9	TRBJ1-2	ASSVAGAEGQKYGYT
TRBV30	TRBJ1-3	AWSPGGDRSLFASGNTIY
TRBV9	TRBJ1-3	ASSVTGGSGNTIY